These T cell receptor beta chains were read from a single sample in a study of beta chain features in type 1 diabetes. Libraries were prepared by immunoSEQ multiplex PCR; TCRdb keeps only in-frame clonotypes and omits some of them. The sample holds roughly 260,000 clones, roughly 10% seen once. The material sequenced was naive CD4+ T cells from blood. These receptors originate from a man aged 30 to 45 with type 1 diabetes. Both conserved end residues are part of each CDR3. A D gene is named only where the DNA matches it firmly. Clone size is not always given. Where it is, it says once, few, many or a class for expanded clones.

V gene: TRBV7-9; J gene: TRBJ1-1; CDR3 length: 15; clone size: NA; D gene: TRBD1; CDR3 protein: CASSLGQGISTEAFF; CDR3 DNA: TGTGCCAGCAGCTTGGGACAGGGGATCAGCACTGAAGCTTTCTTT
V gene: TRBV7-2; J gene: TRBJ1-2; CDR3 length: 17; clone size: few; D gene: TRBD1; CDR3 protein: CASSLEPGQGFGYGYTF; CDR3 DNA: TGTGCCAGCAGCTTAGAACCGGGACAGGGGTTTGGCTATGGCTACACCTTC
V gene: TRBV11-2; J gene: TRBJ2-3; CDR3 length: 17; clone size: few; D gene: TRBD2; CDR3 protein: CASSLDLAGAITDTQYF; CDR3 DNA: TGTGCCAGCAGCTTAGATCTAGCGGGGGCGATCACAGATACGCAGTATTTT
V gene: TRBV30; J gene: TRBJ1-1; CDR3 length: 11; clone size: NA; D gene: TRBD1; CDR3 protein: CASTGSTEAFF; CDR3 DNA: TGTGCCTCGACAGGGAGCACTGAAGCTTTCTTT
V gene: TRBV29-1; J gene: TRBJ2-3; CDR3 length: 16; clone size: NA; D gene: TRBD2; CDR3 protein: CSVRGGPREGPDTQYF; CDR3 DNA: TGCAGCGTTCGCGGGGGGCCCCGGGAGGGCCCAGATACGCAGTATTTT
V gene: TRBV27; J gene: TRBJ1-4; CDR3 length: 13; clone size: few; D gene: NA; CDR3 protein: CASSPERNEKLFF; CDR3 DNA: TGTGCCAGCAGTCCTGAGCGGAATGAAAAACTGTTTTTT
V gene: TRBV5-1; J gene: TRBJ2-2; CDR3 length: 13; clone size: NA; D gene: NA; CDR3 protein: CASSLVETGELFF; CDR3 DNA: TGCGCCAGCAGCTTGGTGGAGACCGGGGAGCTGTTTTTT
V gene: TRBV21-1; J gene: TRBJ2-1; CDR3 length: 18; clone size: few; D gene: NA; CDR3 protein: CASSKDVRRSGSYNEQFF; CDR3 DNA: TGTGCCAGCAGCAAAGACGTTAGGAGGTCGGGCTCCTACAATGAGCAGTTCTTC
V gene: TRBV6-1; J gene: TRBJ1-5; CDR3 length: 10; clone size: NA; D gene: NA; CDR3 protein: CASGESPQHF; CDR3 DNA: TGTGCCAGCGGGGAGAGCCCCCAGCATTTT
V gene: TRBV7-9; J gene: TRBJ2-1; CDR3 length: 15; clone size: few; D gene: TRBD1; CDR3 protein: CASSSPGQGYNEQFF; CDR3 DNA: TGTGCCAGCAGCTCCCCGGGACAGGGATACAATGAGCAGTTCTTC
V gene: TRBV6-5; J gene: TRBJ2-1; CDR3 length: 15; clone size: NA; D gene: NA; CDR3 protein: CASSSQPHFGREQFF; CDR3 DNA: TGTGCCAGCAGTTCGCAACCCCACTTTGGGCGTGAGCAGTTCTTC
V gene: TRBV18; J gene: TRBJ2-3; CDR3 length: 14; clone size: few; D gene: NA; CDR3 protein: CASSHREFTDTQYF; CDR3 DNA: TGTGCCAGCTCACACAGAGAATTCACAGATACGCAGTATTTT
V gene: TRBV18; J gene: TRBJ2-7; CDR3 length: 15; clone size: NA; D gene: NA; CDR3 protein: CASSPPSEGAYEQYF; CDR3 DNA: TGTGCCAGCTCACCACCGAGCGAAGGAGCCTACGAGCAGTACTTC
V gene: TRBV2; J gene: TRBJ2-2; CDR3 length: 13; clone size: few; D gene: TRBD1; CDR3 protein: CASSGGQGRELFF; CDR3 DNA: TGTGCCAGCAGTGGGGGACAGGGACGGGAGCTGTTTTTT
V gene: TRBV14; J gene: TRBJ2-5; CDR3 length: 15; clone size: NA; D gene: NA; CDR3 protein: CASSLRVRGGETQYF; CDR3 DNA: TGTGCCAGCAGCCTCAGGGTTCGTGGTGGAGAGACCCAGTACTTC
V gene: TRBV18; J gene: TRBJ1-1; CDR3 length: 14; clone size: few; D gene: NA; CDR3 protein: CASNPGAPNTEAFF; CDR3 DNA: TGTGCCAGCAACCCAGGGGCGCCGAACACTGAAGCTTTCTTT
V gene: TRBV16; J gene: TRBJ1-2; CDR3 length: 12; clone size: NA; D gene: NA; CDR3 protein: CASSPYRDGYTF; CDR3 DNA: TGTGCCAGCAGCCCTTACAGGGATGGCTACACCTTC
V gene: TRBV7-8; J gene: TRBJ2-6; CDR3 length: 15; clone size: few; D gene: NA; CDR3 protein: CASSPRGFGANVLTF; CDR3 DNA: TGTGCCAGCAGCCCAAGGGGATTTGGGGCCAACGTCCTGACTTTC
V gene: TRBV7-2; J gene: TRBJ2-4; CDR3 length: 14; clone size: few; D gene: NA; CDR3 protein: CASSSDSTKNIQYF; CDR3 DNA: TGTGCCAGCAGCTCGGACAGTACCAAAAACATTCAGTACTTC
V gene: TRBV7-9; J gene: TRBJ2-6; CDR3 length: 16; clone size: NA; D gene: NA; CDR3 protein: CASSLQISSGANVLTF; CDR3 DNA: TGTGCCAGCAGCTTACAAATCAGCTCTGGGGCCAACGTCCTGACTTTC
V gene: TRBV5-1; J gene: TRBJ2-3; CDR3 length: 15; clone size: NA; D gene: TRBD2; CDR3 protein: CASSLAGGPADTQYF; CDR3 DNA: TGCGCCAGCAGCTTGGCGGGGGGGCCGGCAGATACGCAGTATTTT
V gene: TRBV27; J gene: TRBJ2-1; CDR3 length: 14; clone size: NA; D gene: NA; CDR3 protein: CASSFGRGYNEQFF; CDR3 DNA: TGTGCCAGCAGTTTTGGCAGGGGATACAATGAGCAGTTCTTC
V gene: TRBV27; J gene: TRBJ1-6; CDR3 length: 16; clone size: NA; D gene: NA; CDR3 protein: CASSPKGGAYNSPLHF; CDR3 DNA: TGTGCCAGCAGCCCCAAGGGGGGGGCGTATAATTCACCCCTCCACTTT
V gene: TRBV18; J gene: TRBJ1-6; CDR3 length: 15; clone size: NA; D gene: NA; CDR3 protein: CASSPPGHKNSPLHF; CDR3 DNA: TGTGCCAGCTCACCCCCGGGACACAAGAATTCACCCCTCCACTTT
V gene: TRBV29-1; J gene: TRBJ1-4; CDR3 length: 20; clone size: few; D gene: TRBD1; CDR3 protein: CSVGDPTRQGNRKPNEKLFF; CDR3 DNA: TGCAGCGTTGGAGACCCAACCAGACAGGGAAATCGGAAACCTAATGAAAAACTGTTTTTT
V gene: TRBV4-2; J gene: TRBJ2-5; CDR3 length: 15; clone size: NA; D gene: NA; CDR3 protein: CASSQDRTGPETQYF; CDR3 DNA: TGTGCCAGCAGCCAAGATAGAACAGGGCCCGAGACCCAGTACTTC
V gene: TRBV5-1; J gene: TRBJ2-1; CDR3 length: 13; clone size: NA; D gene: NA; CDR3 protein: CASSLAANNEQFF; CDR3 DNA: TGCGCCAGCAGCTTGGCCGCGAACAATGAGCAGTTCTTC
V gene: TRBV6-6; J gene: TRBJ1-1; CDR3 length: 13; clone size: NA; D gene: NA; CDR3 protein: CASSRDSYTEAFF; CDR3 DNA: TGTGCCAGCAGCCGGGACTCTTACACTGAAGCTTTCTTT
V gene: TRBV4-2; J gene: TRBJ2-3; CDR3 length: 17; clone size: NA; D gene: TRBD2; CDR3 protein: CASSQGNSGSSTDTQYF; CDR3 DNA: TGTGCCAGCAGCCAAGGAAACAGCGGGAGTAGCACAGATACGCAGTATTTT
V gene: TRBV7-2; J gene: TRBJ2-1; CDR3 length: 13; clone size: NA; D gene: NA; CDR3 protein: CASSLGFRLEQFF; CDR3 DNA: TGTGCCAGCAGCTTAGGTTTCAGACTGGAGCAGTTCTTC
V gene: TRBV10-3; J gene: TRBJ2-1; CDR3 length: 15; clone size: few; D gene: NA; CDR3 protein: CAIRTRGLSGDEQFF; CDR3 DNA: TGTGCCATCAGGACTAGAGGATTATCTGGCGATGAGCAGTTCTTC
V gene: TRBV29-1; J gene: TRBJ2-3; CDR3 length: 16; clone size: NA; D gene: TRBD1; CDR3 protein: CSVEAPGTGGADTQYF; CDR3 DNA: TGCAGCGTTGAGGCCCCCGGGACAGGGGGCGCAGATACGCAGTATTTT
V gene: TRBV5-4; J gene: TRBJ2-1; CDR3 length: 14; clone size: NA; D gene: NA; CDR3 protein: CASSFGQGYNEQFF; CDR3 DNA: TGTGCCAGCAGCTTTGGGCAGGGATACAATGAGCAGTTCTTC
V gene: TRBV9; J gene: TRBJ1-1; CDR3 length: 15; clone size: few; D gene: TRBD1; CDR3 protein: CASSGGGRSDTEAFF; CDR3 DNA: TGTGCCAGCAGCGGAGGGGGCAGGAGTGACACTGAAGCTTTCTTT
V gene: TRBV15; J gene: TRBJ2-7; CDR3 length: 16; clone size: NA; D gene: NA; CDR3 protein: CATSRDLSSRGSEQYF; CDR3 DNA: TGTGCCACCAGCAGAGATCTAAGTAGTAGGGGGAGCGAGCAGTACTTC
V gene: TRBV7-8; J gene: TRBJ1-5; CDR3 length: 14; clone size: NA; D gene: NA; CDR3 protein: CASSLVFRDQPQHF; CDR3 DNA: TGTGCCAGCAGCTTAGTCTTCCGAGATCAGCCCCAGCATTTT
V gene: TRBV6-5; J gene: TRBJ2-3; CDR3 length: 9; clone size: few; D gene: NA; CDR3 protein: CASWATQYF; CDR3 DNA: TGTGCCAGCTGGGCTACGCAGTATTTT
V gene: TRBV14; J gene: TRBJ1-1; CDR3 length: 14; clone size: NA; D gene: NA; CDR3 protein: CASSTNSLNTEAFF; CDR3 DNA: TGTGCCAGCAGCACAAACAGTCTGAACACTGAAGCTTTCTTT
V gene: TRBV2; J gene: TRBJ1-4; CDR3 length: 14; clone size: NA; D gene: NA; CDR3 protein: CASSEGHEGKKLFF; CDR3 DNA: TGTGCCAGCAGTGAGGGACACGAGGGGAAAAAACTGTTTTTT
V gene: TRBV19; J gene: TRBJ1-1; CDR3 length: 14; clone size: NA; D gene: NA; CDR3 protein: CASSTPGSGTEAFF; CDR3 DNA: TGTGCCAGTAGTACTCCAGGATCAGGGACTGAAGCTTTCTTT
V gene: TRBV11-2; J gene: TRBJ2-1; CDR3 length: 16; clone size: few; D gene: TRBD1; CDR3 protein: CASRLGWTGVRNEQFF; CDR3 DNA: TGTGCCAGCAGGTTGGGTTGGACAGGGGTGCGCAATGAGCAGTTCTTC
V gene: TRBV10-3; J gene: TRBJ1-6; CDR3 length: 14; clone size: NA; D gene: TRBD1; CDR3 protein: CAISGQGSGSPLHF; CDR3 DNA: TGTGCCATCAGCGGACAGGGCAGTGGCTCACCCCTCCACTTT
V gene: TRBV6-5; J gene: TRBJ1-2; CDR3 length: 13; clone size: NA; D gene: NA; CDR3 protein: CASSPSVLRGYTF; CDR3 DNA: TGTGCCAGCAGTCCTTCGGTCCTTCGGGGCTACACCTTC